This TCR beta chain originates from a study of blood T cell repertoires in COVID-19. The overall study: Sources were T cells, B-cell-depleted T cells, or PBMCs; the material itself was cDNA or gDNA.

Study processing details: By means of reference gene primer amplification, nucleated cell counts were estimated. Sequenced by immunoSEQ multiplex PCR; TCRdb stores in-frame clones only, minus some. That table gives V, J and clone size, and the DNA gave D and trimming. Of about 200,000 clones in the sample, 70% to 90% were seen once. CDR1 is SGHRS and CDR2 is YFSETQ in the germline V gene. The V and J ends lost 4 bases and 2 bases respectively, with 10 bases between them. The CDR3 loop spans 13 amino acids. Sequencing used peripheral blood. The chain joins TRBV5-1 to TRBJ2-7; possible D gene TRBD1, 5 bases. This TCR derives from a woman aged 70 to 79 with active or convalescent COVID-19. This CDR3 is CASSQAQAYEQYF. In nucleotides, the CDR3 is TGCGCCAGCAGCCAAGCACAGGCCTACGAGCAGTACTTC. Full variable domain (remainder filled in from reference TRBV5-1 and TRBJ2-7): KAGVTQTPRYLIKTRGQQVTLSCSPISGHRSVSWYQQTPGQGLQFLFEYFSETQRNKGNFPGRFSGRQFSNSRSEMNVSTLELGDSALYLCASSQAQAYEQYFGPGTRLTVT.